One sample yielded the 27 T cell receptor beta chains listed below, sequenced in a study of T cell responses to AZD1222 COVID-19 vaccine. TCRdb's copy holds only in-frame clones and misses some; the assay was immunoSEQ multiplex PCR. The table lists some 180,000 clones, 85% to 90% of them singletons. Material: peripheral blood, obtained on day 0 of AZD1222 vaccination. The receptors stem from an adult in good health.

J is TRBJ2-3 and V is TRBV6-5; a weak D match, TRBD2 (5 bases). The ends were cut back, 6 bases at V and 9 bases at J, with 13 bases in the middle. The CDR3 has 12 residues. The germline CDR1 and CDR2 sequences are MNHEY and SVGAGI. The CDR3 coding sequence is TGTGCCAGCAGACATCTGGGAGAAACGCAGTATTTT. Amino acids: CASRHLGETQYF.

The chain couples TRBV7-2 to TRBJ2-4, with D possibly matching TRBD2 (6 bases). This CDR3 is built from 16 residues. The V end was cut by 4 bases, the J end by 0 bases, with 13 bases between. The germline CDR1 and CDR2 sequences are SGHTA and FQGNSA. The DNA for the CDR3 is TGTGCCAGCAGCTCCTGGACGGGAGAAGCCAAAAACATTCAGTACTTC. Translating it yields CASSSWTGEAKNIQYF.

This clone has only one observation. The chain carries TRBV11-2 and TRBJ1-5; D is unclear. V gave up 3 bases and J gave up 5 bases, with 14 bases separating them. The CDR3 contains 15 residues. Germline V gene lookup returns CDR1 SGHAT and CDR2 FQNNGV. The CDR3 sequence: CASSFGHGNYQPQHF. The CDR3, as DNA: TGTGCCAGCAGCTTTGGCCATGGAAATTATCAGCCCCAGCATTTT.

The rearrangement uses TRBV29-1 and TRBJ1-2; TRBD1 is a possible D gene (5 bases). Trimming cost V 8 bases and J 6 bases, with 16 bases left between them. Per germline, CDR1 SQVTM and CDR2 ANQGSEA. The CDR3 runs 12 residues. CDR3 region: CSLAGTGDGYTF. CDR3 in DNA: TGCAGCCTTGCCGGTACGGGGGATGGCTACACCTTC. The full variable domain, in which reference TRBV29-1 and TRBJ1-2 provide the parts outside the CDR3, is SAVISQKPSRDICQRGTSLTIQCQVDSQVTMMFWYRQQPGQSLTLIATANQGSEATYESGFVIDKFPISRPNLTFSTLTVSNMSPEDSSIYLCSLAGTGDGYTFGSGTRLTVV.

V usage is TRBV29-1 and J usage is TRBJ1-3; 7 bases are a match to TRBD1. The CDR3 runs 14 residues. The junction had 4 bases not matched to a gene; V was cut back by 5 bases and J by 0 bases. Per the germline V gene, CDR1 is SQVTM and CDR2 is ANQGSEA. This chain's CDR3 is CSVTDRVSGNTIYF. The CDR3 region has the DNA TGCAGCGTTACCGACAGGGTCTCTGGAAACACCATATATTTT.

In DNA form, the CDR3 reads TGCAGCCAATCTAGCGGGAGAGGAGATACGCAGTATTTT. Its translation: CSQSSGRGDTQYF. The V and J genes are TRBV29-1 and TRBJ2-3, with TRBD2 identical over 10 bases. From germline, CDR1 is SQVTM and CDR2 ANQGSEA. The trim removed 8 bases at V and 5 bases at J, leaving 7 bases unmatched. CDR3 length equals 13 residues.

The V call is TRBV15, the J call TRBJ1-5; the D is unclear. Between the trimmed V and J ends, which lost 3 bases and 5 bases, there was a span of 14 bases. CDR1 and CDR2 (germline): LNHNV, YYDKDF (reference sequence). This CDR3 has 15 amino acids. CDR3 DNA: TGTGCCACCAGCAGTGGACGGACTACGGATCAGCCCCAGCATTTT. It translates to CATSSGRTTDQPQHF.

The chain couples TRBV24-1 to TRBJ1-2; 11 positions match TRBD1. The length of the CDR3 is 17 residues. Germline assignment: CDR1 KGHDR and CDR2 SFDVKD. V was pared by 4 bases and J by 4 bases, with 10 bases of the junction left unmatched. The chain's CDR3 is CATSDYRRDRGGYGYTF. The CDR3 nucleotides read TGTGCCACCAGTGACTACCGCCGGGACAGGGGGGGCTATGGCTACACCTTC.

This clone was seen once. The rearrangement uses TRBV18 and TRBJ1-4; D is undetermined. Germline loops: CDR1 KGHSH, CDR2 LQKENI. V dropped 6 bases and J dropped 3 bases, with 14 bases sitting between them. This CDR3 has 15 amino acids. This chain's CDR3 is CASSPALGPNEKLFF. The CDR3 nucleotides are TGTGCCAGCTCTCCTGCCTTAGGCCCTAATGAAAAACTGTTTTTT.

V usage is TRBV27 and J usage is TRBJ2-1; no clear D. The germline V and J ends were trimmed by 9 bases and 0 bases, with 9 bases remaining between them. Germline-derived CDR1 and CDR2 are MNHEY and SMNVEV (reference sequence). The CDR3 extends over 13 amino acids. For the CDR3, the DNA is TGTGCCAGTAGAGAGAGCTCCTACAATGAGCAGTTCTTC. Its protein is CASRESSYNEQFF.

The rearrangement joins TRBV19 to TRBJ1-1, with a tentative D call TRBD1 (6 bases). The CDR3 totals 14 residues. CDR1 LNHDA and CDR2 SQIVND come from the germline V gene (reference sequence). V was clipped by 3 bases and J by 5 bases, with 13 bases between them. The CDR3 DNA is TGTGCCAGTAGTATTCAGGGGAGGAGGACTGAAGCTTTCTTT. It specifies CASSIQGRRTEAFF.

The chain is built from TRBV9 and TRBJ2-1; TRBD1 aligns across 8 bases. This CDR3 contains 16 residues. V lost 4 bases to trimming and J lost 2 bases; unmatched junction nucleotides: 8. In germline, CDR1 is SGDLS, CDR2 YYNGEE. In nucleotides, the CDR3 is TGTGCCAGCAGCCCTCCAGACAGGGGACCCTACAATGAGCAGTTCTTC. It specifies CASSPPDRGPYNEQFF. Full variable domain (rest looked up from reference TRBV9 and TRBJ2-1): DSGVTQTPKHLITATGQRVTLRCSPRSGDLSVYWYQQSLDQGLQFLIQYYNGEERAKGNILERFSAQQFPDLHSELNLSSLELGDSALYFCASSPPDRGPYNEQFFGPGTRLTVL.

The genes are TRBV19 and TRBJ2-5; 8 bases agree with TRBD1. The CDR3 runs to 16 residues. J lost 5 bases, V lost 5 bases, and 13 bases had no gene match. Germline CDR1 reads LNHDA; CDR2 reads SQIVND (reference sequence). The DNA for the CDR3 is TGTGCCAGTAGTTGGCCTGGACAGGGCCAGGGGGAGACCCAGTACTTC. It translates to CASSWPGQGQGETQYF.

V is TRBV30 and J is TRBJ1-2; D is possibly TRBD1 (6 bases). The CDR3 has 12 residues. Trimming pared 3 bases from V and 9 bases from J, leaving 14 bases between. Germline V gene sequence: CDR1 GTSNPN, CDR2 SVGIG (reference sequence). The CDR3 DNA sequence: TGTGCCTGGAGCCCCCTACAGGGTCGCTACACCTTC. As protein: CAWSPLQGRYTF. Full variable domain (rest looked up from reference TRBV30 and TRBJ1-2): SQTIHQWPATLVQPVGSPLSLECTVEGTSNPNLYWYRQAAGRGLQLLFYSVGIGQISSEVPQNLSASRPQDRQFILSSKKLLLSDSGFYLCAWSPLQGRYTFGSGTRLTVV.

The chain joins TRBV7-2 to TRBJ2-7; 7 bases align to TRBD1. Germline V CDR1 and CDR2: SGHTA, FQGNSA. The CDR3 is 14 amino acids. V was pared by 5 bases and J by 4 bases, with 8 bases of the junction left unmatched. The CDR3 here is CASSTYGQAYEQYF. The CDR3 DNA sequence: TGTGCCAGCAGCACCTACGGACAGGCATACGAGCAGTACTTC.

The rearrangement uses TRBV6-1 and TRBJ1-3; D gene ambiguous. CDR1 is MNHNS and CDR2 is SASEGT in the germline V gene. The V gene lost 1 base and the J gene lost 0 bases, with 4 bases spanning the gap. The CDR3 covers 14 residues. The CDR3 here is CASSEGHSGNTIYF. CDR3 DNA: TGTGCCAGCAGTGAAGGCCACTCTGGAAACACCATATATTTT.

The chain uses TRBV15 and TRBJ2-1, with 9 bases lining up with TRBD1. This CDR3 comprises 17 residues. The germline CDR1 and CDR2 sequences are LNHNV and YYDKDF (reference sequence). The V segment lost 1 base and the J segment 7 bases; nucleotides outside the gene matches: 11. The CDR3 sequence: CATSRVMRTGGQNEQFF. CDR3 bases: TGTGCCACCAGCAGAGTTATGCGTACAGGGGGCCAGAATGAGCAGTTCTTC.

This sequence joins TRBV11-3 and TRBJ2-7; D call uncertain. Germline assignment: CDR1 SGHNT and CDR2 YENEEA. The CDR3 spans 12 residues. Trimming removed 4 bases from V and 0 bases from J, with 4 bases in between. The CDR3 nucleotides read TGTGCCAGCAGCTCCAGCTCCTACGAGCAGTACTTC. Encoded protein: CASSSSSYEQYF.

This sequence joins TRBV19 and TRBJ1-5; 8 nucleotides align to TRBD1. Germline trimming cut 6 bases from V and 4 bases from J; bases unmatched to any gene: 5. The CDR3 sequence is 14 residues long. CDR1 LNHDA and CDR2 SQIVND come from the germline V gene (reference sequence). For the CDR3, the DNA is TGTGCCAGTAGAGGGGACAGGCTAAATCAGCCCCAGCATTTT. Translated: CASRGDRLNQPQHF. The whole variable domain, filled in from reference TRBV19 and TRBJ1-5, reads DGGITQSPKYLFRKEGQNVTLSCEQNLNHDAMYWYRQDPGQGLRLIYYSQIVNDFQKGDIAEGYSVSREKKESFPLTVTSAQKNPTAFYLCASRGDRLNQPQHFGDGTRLSIL.

V is TRBV24-1 and J is TRBJ1-2; 10 bases are shared with TRBD1. V dropped 4 bases and J dropped 8; count of bases not matched to a gene: 6. CDR1 and CDR2 (germline): KGHDR, SFDVKD. This CDR3 has 14 amino acids. As DNA, the CDR3 is TGTGCCACCAGTGACTACGGGACAGGGGAAGGCTACACCTTC. This sequence encodes CATSDYGTGEGYTF.

V usage is TRBV2 and J usage is TRBJ1-4; maybe TRBD1 (6 bases). V lost 5 bases to trimming and J lost 8 bases, with 15 bases between them. Germline V gives CDR1 SNHLY, CDR2 FYNNEI. This CDR3 region has 14 residues. CDR3 sequence (DNA): TGTGCCAGCAGTTCTCTGGACAGCGGGGAAAAACTGTTTTTT. Translating it yields CASSSLDSGEKLFF.

V and J are TRBV29-1 and TRBJ1-1; D is ambiguous. The length of the CDR3 is 12 residues. The germline V and J ends were trimmed by 5 bases and 5 bases, with 12 bases remaining between them. Germline V gene lookup returns CDR1 SQVTM and CDR2 ANQGSEA. CDR3: CSVLRSGTEAFF. CDR3 DNA: TGCAGCGTTCTTCGCTCGGGGACTGAAGCTTTCTTT.

The rearrangement uses TRBV30 and TRBJ1-3; D uncertain. This CDR3 contains 15 residues. From germline, CDR1 is GTSNPN and CDR2 SVGIG (reference sequence). Trimming took 0 bases from V and 2 from J, leaving 11 bases between them. The CDR3 loop is CAWSVGAVTGNTIYF. The CDR3 DNA reads as TGTGCCTGGAGTGTAGGTGCTGTCACTGGAAACACCATATATTTT. Looking up the rest from reference TRBV30 and TRBJ1-3 gives the full variable domain: SQTIHQWPATLVQPVGSPLSLECTVEGTSNPNLYWYRQAAGRGLQLLFYSVGIGQISSEVPQNLSASRPQDRQFILSSKKLLLSDSGFYLCAWSVGAVTGNTIYFGEGSWLTVV.

V usage is TRBV5-1 and J usage is TRBJ2-1; 11 bases are a match to TRBD1. V shed 7 bases, J shed 5 bases, and the junction held 2 bases outside the gene matches. The CDR3 length is 13 residues. Germline V gene sequence: CDR1 SGHRS, CDR2 YFSETQ. The CDR3 DNA reads TGCGCCAGCGGGACAGGGGGTAACAATGAGCAGTTCTTC. This encodes CASGTGGNNEQFF.

This sequence joins TRBV19 and TRBJ2-3; no definite D call. The CDR3 length is 12 residues. Trimming removed 5 bases from V and 1 base from J, with 4 bases in between. CDR1 and CDR2 from the germline V gene are LNHDA and SQIVND (reference sequence). In nucleotides, the CDR3 is TGTGCCAGTAGTTCCCGCACAGATACGCAGTATTTT. Protein: CASSSRTDTQYF.

The DNA of the CDR3 is TGTGCCAGCAGCCAAGATAAGGGGGACTATGGCTACACCTTC. Protein: CASSQDKGDYGYTF. The chain links TRBV3-1 (or the pseudogene TRBV3-2) to TRBJ1-2; a weak D match, TRBD1 (6 bases). CDR1 is LGHDT and CDR2 is YNNKEL in the germline V gene (reference sequence). There are 14 residues in the CDR3. Trimming removed 0 bases at V and 3 bases at J, with 8 bases between.

The genes are TRBV19 and TRBJ2-5, with a weak D call TRBD2 (5 bases). CDR1 LNHDA and CDR2 SQIVND come from the germline V gene (reference sequence). Trimming shortened V by 2 bases and J by 2 bases, and 12 bases separated the two germline ends. This CDR3 spans 15 amino acids. CDR3 sequence reads: CASSILLRDQETQYF. Here the CDR3 DNA reads TGTGCCAGTAGTATACTTTTGAGGGATCAAGAGACCCAGTACTTC.